A selection of T cell receptor beta chains follows, all from one sample in a study of blood T cells in healthy people across ages. TCRdb ran MiXCR on the 5' RACE reads and lists one entry per CDR3 protein. The table lists around 1.5 million distinct CDR3 sequences, approximately 38% of them singletons. Sequencing input: blood. These TCRs come from a woman aged 18-30 years in good health. CDR3s include the opening cysteine and the closing phenylalanine or tryptophan. The D gene is left open where the match is weak. Expanded clones are given a class, and other clones once, few, many or no size at all.

>few|TRBV20-1|TRBJ2-5|TRBD1
CSARAVGQGWRETQYF
TGCAGTGCTAGAGCGGTGGGACAGGGGTGGCGAGAGACCCAGTACTTC
>few|TRBV10-3|TRBJ2-3|-
CAIGPGTGVTDTQYF
TGTGCCATCGGGCCGGGGACTGGAGTCACAGATACGCAGTATTTT
>-|TRBV9|TRBJ2-5|TRBD2
CASSPSGGYQETQYF
TGTGCCAGCAGTCCTAGCGGGGGGTACCAAGAGACCCAGTACTTC
>few|TRBV5-5|TRBJ2-7|TRBD1
CASSLPSWTGSSYEQYF
TGTGCCAGCAGCTTGCCGTCTTGGACAGGGAGTAGCTACGAGCAGTACTTC
>few|TRBV20-1|TRBJ2-1|-
CSAYNRITYNEQFF
TGCAGTGCGTATAACAGAATAACCTACAATGAGCAGTTCTTC
>-|TRBV7-2|TRBJ1-2|TRBD1
CASGQAGTADYGYTF
TGTGCCAGCGGACAAGCCGGGACAGCAGACTATGGCTACACCTTC
>few|TRBV7-2|TRBJ1-3|-
CASSLAPGNTIYF
TGTGCCAGCAGCTTAGCCCCGGGAAACACCATATATTTT
>-|TRBV9|TRBJ1-2|TRBD1
CASSAQGLYGYTF
TGTGCCAGCAGCGCACAGGGGCTCTATGGCTACACCTTC
>-|TRBV5-4|TRBJ2-1|-
CASSRTGEAIYYNEQFF
TGTGCCAGCAGCCGGACGGGGGAGGCTATATACTACAATGAGCAGTTCTTC
>few|TRBV27|TRBJ2-7|-
CASSFGSGTYEQYF
TGTGCCAGCAGTTTTGGGAGCGGAACCTACGAGCAGTACTTC
>few|TRBV21-1|TRBJ2-7|-
CATLGKRQDPHEQYF
TGTGCCACCCTAGGCAAGAGGCAGGACCCTCATGAGCAGTACTTC
>-|TRBV20-1|TRBJ1-1|-
CSASGAGANTEAFF
TGCAGTGCTAGTGGGGCGGGTGCAAACACTGAAGCTTTCTTT
>-|TRBV27|TRBJ1-1|-
CASRPRPGETNTEAFF
TGTGCCAGCAGGCCACGCCCGGGGGAAACGAACACTGAAGCTTTCTTT
>-|TRBV12-3/TRBV12-4|TRBJ2-7|TRBD2
CASSSVTSDIYEQYF
TGTGCCAGCAGTTCTGTGACTAGCGACATCTACGAGCAGTACTTC
>-|TRBV20-1|TRBJ1-1|TRBD1
CSAKGGGNTEAFF
TGCAGTGCCAAAGGGGGCGGGAACACTGAAGCTTTCTTT
>few|TRBV7-9|TRBJ2-1|-
CASSLPGRPYNEQFF
TGTGCCAGCAGCTTACCAGGCAGGCCCTACAATGAGCAGTTCTTC
>-|TRBV20-1|TRBJ2-2|TRBD2
CSARGSGNVDGELFF
TGCAGTGCTAGAGGGAGCGGGAACGTCGACGGGGAGCTGTTTTTT
>-|TRBV20-1|TRBJ2-7|TRBD1
CSAPGETGSSYEQYF
TGCAGTGCTCCCGGGGAGACAGGGAGCTCCTACGAGCAGTACTTC
>-|TRBV18|TRBJ1-2|-
CASSPKYGYTF
TGTGCCAGCTCACCAAAATATGGCTACACCTTC
>-|TRBV29-1|TRBJ2-5|TRBD1
CSVKGQGGRETQYF
TGCAGCGTTAAAGGACAGGGCGGGCGAGAGACCCAGTACTTC
>-|TRBV5-1|TRBJ2-3|TRBD1
CASSRTDRGTDAQYF
TGCGCCAGCAGCCGAACGGACAGGGGGACAGATGCGCAGTATTTT
>few|TRBV2|TRBJ2-1|TRBD2
CASSDWDLAGGHNEQFF
TGTGCCAGCAGTGACTGGGATCTAGCGGGGGGCCACAATGAGCAGTTCTTC
>few|TRBV25-1|TRBJ1-1|-
CASSANTNTEAFF
TGTGCCAGCAGTGCAAATACGAACACTGAAGCTTTCTTT
>-|TRBV6-9|TRBJ1-3|-
CASSSRRPGRSGNTIYF
TGTGCCAGCAGTTCGCGGCGGCCAGGACGCTCTGGAAACACCATATATTTT
>-|TRBV24-1|TRBJ1-2|-
CATSDEGDGYTF
TGTGCCACCAGTGACGAGGGGGATGGCTACACCTTC
>-|TRBV7-2|TRBJ2-2|TRBD2
CASSPVAGVVTGELFF
TGTGCCAGCAGCCCGGTGGCGGGAGTAGTCACCGGGGAGCTGTTTTTT
>-|TRBV12-3/TRBV12-4|TRBJ1-6|-
CASSGRGYSPPHF
TGTGCCAGCAGCGGCAGGGGCTATTCACCCCCCCACTTT
>-|TRBV6-1|TRBJ1-4|-
CASMGAQSEKLFF
TGTGCCAGCATGGGGGCCCAAAGCGAAAAACTGTTTTTT
>few|TRBV12-3/TRBV12-4|TRBJ1-2|TRBD1
CASSLKGAQGYTF
TGTGCCAGCAGTTTGAAGGGGGCGCAGGGCTACACCTTC